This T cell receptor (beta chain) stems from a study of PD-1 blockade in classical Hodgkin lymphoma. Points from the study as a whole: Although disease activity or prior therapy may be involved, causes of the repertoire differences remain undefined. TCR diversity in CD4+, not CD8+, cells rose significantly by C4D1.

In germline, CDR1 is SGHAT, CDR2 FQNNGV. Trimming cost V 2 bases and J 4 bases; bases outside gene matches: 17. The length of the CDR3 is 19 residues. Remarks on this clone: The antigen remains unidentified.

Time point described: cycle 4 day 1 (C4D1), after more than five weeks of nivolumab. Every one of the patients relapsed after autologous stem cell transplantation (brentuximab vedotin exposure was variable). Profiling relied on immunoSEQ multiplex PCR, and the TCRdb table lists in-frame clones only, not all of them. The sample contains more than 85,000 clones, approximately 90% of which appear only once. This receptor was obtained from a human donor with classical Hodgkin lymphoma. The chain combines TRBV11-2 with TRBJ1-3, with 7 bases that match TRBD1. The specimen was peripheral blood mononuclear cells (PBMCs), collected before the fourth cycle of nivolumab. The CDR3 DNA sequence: TGTGCCAGCAGCTTATATACCCAGACAGGGCCTTCGGTGGGAAACACCATATATTTT. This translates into CASSLYTQTGPSVGNTIYF.